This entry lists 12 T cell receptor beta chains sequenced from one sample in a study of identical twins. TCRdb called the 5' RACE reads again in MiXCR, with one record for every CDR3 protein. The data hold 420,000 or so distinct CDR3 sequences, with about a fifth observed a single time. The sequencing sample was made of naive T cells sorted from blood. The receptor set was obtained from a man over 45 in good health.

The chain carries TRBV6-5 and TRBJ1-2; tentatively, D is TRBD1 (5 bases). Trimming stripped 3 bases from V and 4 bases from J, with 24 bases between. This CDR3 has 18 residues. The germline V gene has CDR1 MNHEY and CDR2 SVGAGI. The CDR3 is CASSYGVGGRLFLYGYTF. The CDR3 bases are TGTGCCAGCAGTTATGGGGTGGGGGGACGGCTTTTCCTCTATGGCTACACCTTC.

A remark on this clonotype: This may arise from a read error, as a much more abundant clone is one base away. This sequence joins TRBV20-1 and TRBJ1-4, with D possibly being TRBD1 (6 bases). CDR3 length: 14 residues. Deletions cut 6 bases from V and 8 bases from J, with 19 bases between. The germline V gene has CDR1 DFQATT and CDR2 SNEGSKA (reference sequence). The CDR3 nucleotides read TGCAGTGCCTTCTACAGAGGGGGTCAGGAAAAACTGTTTTTT. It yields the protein CSAFYRGGQEKLFF.

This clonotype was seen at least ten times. The DNA of the CDR3 is TGTGCCAGCAGCCCGACAAACTCCTACGAGCAGTACTTC. It is translated as CASSPTNSYEQYF. The chain couples TRBV6-1 to TRBJ2-7; D unresolved. The CDR3 covers 13 residues. Germline V gene sequence: CDR1 MNHNS, CDR2 SASEGT. V shed 6 bases and J shed 0 bases, with 9 bases lying between them.

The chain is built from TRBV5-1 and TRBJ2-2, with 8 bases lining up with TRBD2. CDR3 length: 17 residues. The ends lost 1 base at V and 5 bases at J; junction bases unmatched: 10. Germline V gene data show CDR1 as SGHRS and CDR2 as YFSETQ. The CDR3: CASSLSTYPGGTGELFF. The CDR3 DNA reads TGCGCCAGCAGCTTGTCAACCTACCCGGGGGGGACCGGGGAGCTGTTTTTT. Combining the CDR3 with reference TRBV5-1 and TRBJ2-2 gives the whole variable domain KAGVTQTPRYLIKTRGQQVTLSCSPISGHRSVSWYQQTPGQGLQFLFEYFSETQRNKGNFPGRFSGRQFSNSRSEMNVSTLELGDSALYLCASSLSTYPGGTGELFFGEGSRLTVL.

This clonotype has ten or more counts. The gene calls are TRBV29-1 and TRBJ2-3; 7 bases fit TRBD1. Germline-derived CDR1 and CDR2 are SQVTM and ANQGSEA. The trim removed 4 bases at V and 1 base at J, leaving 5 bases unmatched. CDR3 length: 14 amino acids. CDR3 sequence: CSVGVGQGTDTQYF. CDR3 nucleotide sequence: TGCAGCGTTGGTGTCGGACAGGGCACAGATACGCAGTATTTT.

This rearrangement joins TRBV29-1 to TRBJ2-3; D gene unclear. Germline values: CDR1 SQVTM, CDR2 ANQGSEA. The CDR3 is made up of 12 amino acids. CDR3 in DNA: TGCAGTATAACCCCCAGCACAGATACGCAGTATTTT. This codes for CSITPSTDTQYF.

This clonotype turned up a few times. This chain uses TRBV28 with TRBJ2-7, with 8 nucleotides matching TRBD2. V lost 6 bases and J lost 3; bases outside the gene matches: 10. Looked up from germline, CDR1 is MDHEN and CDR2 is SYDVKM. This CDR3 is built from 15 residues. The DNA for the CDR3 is TGTGCCAGCAGGCTAGCGGGTGTGAGGGGCTACGAGCAGTACTTC. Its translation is CASRLAGVRGYEQYF.

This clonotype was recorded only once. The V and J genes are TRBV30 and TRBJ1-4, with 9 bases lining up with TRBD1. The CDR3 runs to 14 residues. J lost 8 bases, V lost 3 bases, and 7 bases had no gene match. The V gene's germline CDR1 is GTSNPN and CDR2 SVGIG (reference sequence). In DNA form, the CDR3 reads TGTGCCTGGAGCCGGGGACAGGGATGGGAAAAACTGTTTTTT. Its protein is CAWSRGQGWEKLFF.

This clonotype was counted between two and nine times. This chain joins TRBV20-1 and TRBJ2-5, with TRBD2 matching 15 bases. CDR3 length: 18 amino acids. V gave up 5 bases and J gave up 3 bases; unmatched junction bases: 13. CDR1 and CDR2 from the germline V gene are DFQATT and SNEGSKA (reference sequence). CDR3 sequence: CSAYGLAGGLDYKETQYF. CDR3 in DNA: TGCAGTGCTTATGGACTAGCGGGAGGGCTCGACTATAAAGAGACCCAGTACTTC.

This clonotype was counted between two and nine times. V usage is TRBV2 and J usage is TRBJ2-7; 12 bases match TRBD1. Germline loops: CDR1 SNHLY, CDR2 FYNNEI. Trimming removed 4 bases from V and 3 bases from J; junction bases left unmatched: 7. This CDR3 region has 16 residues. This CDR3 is CASSADRDRGLYEQYF. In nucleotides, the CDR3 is TGTGCCAGCAGTGCAGACCGGGACAGGGGGCTCTACGAGCAGTACTTC. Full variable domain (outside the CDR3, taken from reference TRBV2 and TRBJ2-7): EPEVTQTPSHQVTQMGQEVILRCVPISNHLYFYWYRQILGQKVEFLVSFYNNEISEKSEIFDDQFSVERPDGSNFTLKIRSTKLEDSAMYFCASSADRDRGLYEQYFGPGTRLTVT.

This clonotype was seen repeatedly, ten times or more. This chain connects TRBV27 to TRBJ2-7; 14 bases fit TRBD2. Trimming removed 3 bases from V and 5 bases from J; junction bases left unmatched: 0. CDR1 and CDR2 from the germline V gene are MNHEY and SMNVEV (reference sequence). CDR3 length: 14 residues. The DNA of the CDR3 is TGTGCCAGCAGTTTGGGACTAGCGGGAGACGAGCAGTACTTC. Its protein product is CASSLGLAGDEQYF.

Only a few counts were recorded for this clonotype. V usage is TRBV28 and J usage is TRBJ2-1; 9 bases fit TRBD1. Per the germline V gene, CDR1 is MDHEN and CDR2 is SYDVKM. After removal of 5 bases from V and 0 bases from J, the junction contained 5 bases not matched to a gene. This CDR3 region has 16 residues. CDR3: CASSAGTGSSYNEQFF. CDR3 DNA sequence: TGTGCCAGCAGTGCCGGGACAGGGAGCTCCTACAATGAGCAGTTCTTC.